The rows below give T cell receptor beta chains drawn from one sample of a study of regulatory T cells in long-lasting Graves disease. MiXCR, run by TCRdb on the multiplex PCR reads, gives a single entry per CDR3 protein. This sample yields more than 450,000 distinct CDR3 sequences, of which 12% are seen a single time; approximately 9.6% belongs to the top ten. The same data also went into a second study, on T cells in Graves' hyperthyroidism and ophthalmopathy.

The sample was peripheral blood mononuclear cells (PBMCs), taken at new diagnosis, from a patient treated with antithyroid drugs. These receptors all stem from a woman in her twenties or thirties with Graves disease. CDR3s include the opening cysteine and the closing phenylalanine or tryptophan. The D gene is left open where the match is weak. Size is stated for part of the rows, as once, few or many counts, or as a class when the clone is expanded.

D	V	length	size	J	CDR3	DNA
.	TRBV4-1	15	few	TRBJ2-4	CASSQDGGAKNIQYF	TGCGCCAGCAGCCAAGATGGGGGGGCCAAAAACATTCAGTACTTC
.	TRBV11-2	16	many	TRBJ2-7	CASSLDWGGLLGEQYF	TGTGCCAGCAGCTTAGATTGGGGCGGTCTCTTAGGCGAGCAGTACTTC
TRBD1	TRBV20-1	14	many	TRBJ1-6	CSAPTGQKNSPLHF	TGCAGTGCCCCTACGGGACAGAAGAATTCACCCCTCCACTTT
.	TRBV12-3/TRBV12-4	14	many	TRBJ2-2	CASSPYLNTGELFF	TGTGCCAGCAGTCCATACCTGAACACCGGGGAGCTGTTTTTT
TRBD2	TRBV7-9	17	many	TRBJ2-1	CASSFASGFSSYNEQFF	TGTGCCAGCAGCTTTGCTAGCGGGTTCAGCTCCTACAATGAGCAGTTCTTC
.	TRBV20-1	16	few	TRBJ1-5	CSARDVLDYSNQPQHF	TGCAGTGCTAGAGACGTTCTAGACTATAGCAATCAGCCCCAGCATTTT
.	TRBV20-1	15	many	TRBJ2-5	CSARDGGRIQETQYF	TGCAGTGCTAGAGATGGCGGCAGGATCCAAGAGACCCAGTACTTC
.	TRBV19	13	few	TRBJ1-4	CATQPGRREKLFF	TGTGCCACCCAACCAGGGAGAAGGGAAAAACTGTTTTTT
.	TRBV27	15	many	TRBJ2-3	CASSLDYRNTDTQYF	TGTGCCAGCAGTTTAGACTACCGGAACACAGATACGCAGTATTTT
TRBD1	TRBV4-3	15	.	TRBJ2-3	CASSPGTGAQYTQYF	TGCGCCAGCAGCCCCGGGACAGGGGCTCAATATACGCAGTATTTT
.	TRBV5-8	15	.	TRBJ2-1	CASSLGTVPNNEQFF	TGTGCCAGCAGCTTGGGGACAGTACCTAACAATGAGCAGTTCTTC
.	TRBV5-6	15	.	TRBJ1-2	CASRLGVVRGYGYTF	TGTGCCAGCAGGTTGGGAGTTGTTCGGGGATACGGCTACACCTTC
TRBD1	TRBV6-8	14	.	TRBJ1-2	CASSRRQGSYGYTF	TGTGCCAGCAGTCGAAGACAGGGAAGCTATGGCTACACCTTC
TRBD1	TRBV7-3	16	.	TRBJ2-1	CASSTGTGSSYNEQFF	TGTGCCAGCAGCACCGGGACAGGGAGCTCCTACAATGAGCAGTTCTTC
.	TRBV30	15	many	TRBJ1-3	CAWGTGGRNGNTIYF	TGTGCCTGGGGCACGGGGGGAAGGAATGGAAACACCATATATTTT
TRBD1	TRBV2	15	many	TRBJ1-5	CASRPRQGNGQPQHF	TGTGCCAGCAGACCGCGACAGGGGAATGGGCAGCCCCAGCATTTT
.	TRBV2	14	many	TRBJ1-2	CASLGTYSSHGYTF	TGTGCCAGCTTAGGGACATATAGCAGCCATGGCTACACCTTC
.	TRBV27	16	many	TRBJ1-5	CASRPGTEGLNQPQHF	TGTGCCAGCAGACCGGGGACGGAGGGACTCAATCAGCCCCAGCATTTT
.	TRBV20-1	11	.	TRBJ2-1	CSAVGYNEQFF	TGCAGTGCGGTAGGGTACAATGAGCAGTTCTTC
.	TRBV20-1	16	few	TRBJ1-5	CSASPAGAGGYQPQHF	TGCAGTGCTAGCCCCGCGGGGGCAGGAGGATATCAGCCCCAGCATTTT
.	TRBV30	15	.	TRBJ1-3	CAWSLTGLGENTIYF	TGTGCCTGGAGTTTAACAGGGTTGGGGGAGAACACCATATATTTT
TRBD2	TRBV15	12	many	TRBJ2-7	CATSPGGGEQYF	TGTGCCACCAGCCCTGGGGGGGGGGAGCAGTACTTC
.	TRBV27	13	many	TRBJ1-1	CASSVRENTEAFF	TGTGCCAGCAGTGTAAGGGAGAACACTGAAGCTTTCTTT
.	TRBV24-1	15	few	TRBJ2-2	CATSDWNSNRGELFF	TGTGCCACCAGTGACTGGAACTCCAATCGGGGGGAGCTGTTTTTT
TRBD2	TRBV20-1	14	few	TRBJ2-1	CSALFPGLEVEQFF	TGCAGTGCTTTATTTCCGGGACTAGAGGTTGAGCAGTTCTTC
.	TRBV7-9	14	many	TRBJ1-6	CASRKSSYNSPLHF	TGTGCCAGCAGGAAGAGCTCCTATAATTCACCCCTCCACTTT
TRBD2	TRBV19	15	many	TRBJ2-5	CASSTGRGFEETQYF	TGTGCCAGTAGCACCGGGAGGGGGTTTGAAGAGACCCAGTACTTC
.	TRBV5-1	13	many	TRBJ1-2	CASSQDGVYGYTF	TGCGCCAGCAGCCAAGACGGAGTTTATGGCTACACCTTC
.	TRBV6-2/TRBV6-3	15	many	TRBJ2-4	CASSYSPHRGNIQYF	TGTGCCAGCAGTTACTCGCCCCATAGGGGAAACATTCAGTACTTC
.	TRBV5-6	13	.	TRBJ1-1	CASSLSPETEAFF	TGTGCCAGCAGCTTGTCTCCCGAGACTGAAGCTTTCTTT
.	TRBV6-2/TRBV6-3	18	many	TRBJ2-3	CASSYGGVWRAATDTQYF	TGTGCCAGCAGTTACGGGGGCGTGTGGAGGGCGGCGACAGATACGCAGTATTTT
TRBD1	TRBV7-2	14	.	TRBJ1-2	CASSLRTGTYGYTF	TGTGCCAGCAGCCTACGGACAGGGACCTATGGCTACACCTTC
.	TRBV30	12	many	TRBJ1-1	CAWSPAGWEAFF	TGTGCCTGGAGTCCGGCAGGGTGGGAAGCTTTCTTT
TRBD2	TRBV19	14	many	TRBJ2-5	CASSILAGAETQYF	TGTGCCAGTAGTATCCTAGCGGGTGCGGAGACCCAGTACTTC
TRBD1	TRBV28	18	.	TRBJ2-4	CASSLRGRGTGGKNIQYF	TGTGCCAGCAGTCTCAGGGGCCGAGGGACAGGGGGGAAAAACATTCAGTACTTC
TRBD2	TRBV6-2/TRBV6-3	16	many	TRBJ2-3	CASSDGLAGDSDTQYF	TGTGCCAGCAGTGACGGACTAGCGGGAGATTCAGATACGCAGTATTTT
TRBD1	TRBV28	14	.	TRBJ1-2	CASGAGGLLYGYTF	TGTGCCAGCGGTGCAGGGGGGCTCCTCTATGGCTACACCTTC
.	TRBV4-2	17	.	TRBJ1-4	CASSQTGTILTNEKLFF	TGTGCCAGCAGCCAGACCGGGACAATCTTAACTAATGAAAAACTGTTTTTT
.	TRBV20-1	13	.	TRBJ2-3	CSAMTQGPDTQYF	TGCAGTGCTATGACGCAGGGTCCAGATACGCAGTATTTT
.	TRBV19	13	.	TRBJ1-1	CASSIEGFTEAFF	TGTGCCAGTAGTATTGAGGGATTCACTGAAGCTTTCTTT
.	TRBV28	15	.	TRBJ1-4	CASSTWGVKNEKLFF	TGTGCCAGCAGTACCTGGGGGGTGAAAAATGAAAAACTGTTTTTT
.	TRBV6-5	14	.	TRBJ2-7	CASSYSGGFSEQYF	TGTGCCAGCAGTTACTCTGGTGGGTTTTCCGAGCAGTACTTC
TRBD1	TRBV7-2	14	.	TRBJ1-2	CASSLRTGDYGYTF	TGTGCCAGCAGCTTAAGGACAGGGGACTATGGCTACACCTTC
.	TRBV6-2/TRBV6-3	14	.	TRBJ1-1	CASSERVTGTEAFF	TGTGCCAGCAGTGAAAGGGTGACGGGCACTGAAGCTTTCTTT
TRBD1	TRBV13	14	.	TRBJ1-2	CASSSGGASYGYTF	TGTGCCAGCAGCTCAGGGGGAGCTAGCTATGGCTACACCTTC
.	TRBV19	15	few	TRBJ2-7	CASSGPKRVLSEQYF	TGTGCCAGTAGTGGTCCTAAGCGGGTGTTAAGCGAGCAGTACTTC
.	TRBV28	11	.	TRBJ1-2	CASSQQGGYTF	TGTGCCAGCAGCCAACAGGGCGGCTACACCTTC
.	TRBV7-2	13	many	TRBJ1-5	CASSLRDAQPQHF	TGTGCCAGCAGCTTACGGGACGCTCAGCCCCAGCATTTT
TRBD2	TRBV2	14	many	TRBJ2-5	CASIVGGDQETQYF	TGTGCCAGCATCGTCGGGGGGGACCAAGAGACCCAGTACTTC
TRBD1	TRBV5-1	15	many	TRBJ1-5	CASSLDGDRDQPQHF	TGCGCCAGCAGCTTGGACGGCGACAGGGATCAGCCCCAGCATTTT
.	TRBV20-1	18	.	TRBJ2-4	CSARDGPGFLIAKNIQYF	TGCAGTGCTAGAGATGGCCCCGGGTTTCTAATAGCCAAAAACATTCAGTACTTC
.	TRBV15	15	.	TRBJ2-7	CATSPRGERAYEQYF	TGTGCCACCAGTCCGAGGGGTGAAAGGGCCTACGAGCAGTACTTC
TRBD1	TRBV30	14	many	TRBJ1-1	CASHRGPGYTEAFF	TGTGCCTCTCACAGGGGGCCAGGATACACTGAAGCTTTCTTT
.	TRBV19	15	.	TRBJ2-1	CASSIDGLGGYEQFF	TGTGCCAGTAGTATAGATGGACTGGGGGGATATGAGCAGTTCTTC
.	TRBV5-4	13	.	TRBJ2-1	CASSETGYNEQFF	TGTGCCAGCAGCGAGACGGGCTACAATGAGCAGTTCTTC
.	TRBV12-3/TRBV12-4	15	many	TRBJ2-2	CASSPWPAGTGELFF	TGTGCCAGCAGCCCCTGGCCAGCGGGCACCGGGGAGCTGTTTTTT
TRBD1	TRBV2	14	many	TRBJ2-7	CASSFGTALTEQYF	TGTGCCAGCAGTTTCGGGACAGCCCTTACCGAGCAGTACTTC
.	TRBV20-1	20	few	TRBJ2-2	CSAATGLRRGLAGGTGELFF	TGCAGTGCGGCGACAGGGTTGCGTCGGGGTCTGGCGGGAGGCACCGGGGAGCTGTTTTTT
.	TRBV18	15	few	TRBJ1-3	CASSPISQSGNTIYF	TGTGCCAGCTCACCAATATCACAGAGTGGAAACACCATATATTTT